These 27 T cell receptor beta chains came from one sample sequenced in a study of T cell repertoires in cytomegalovirus infection. TCRdb analysed the reads with MiXCR anew, one entry per CDR3 protein. This sample has approximately 250,000 distinct CDR3 sequences, with approximately 9.1% found just once. Sequencing used PBMCs. Source of these receptors: a human donor in good health (CMV status not recorded). Some clones in this sample may be carry-over from other donors' samples.

This clonotype was detected many times. V and J are TRBV7-2 and TRBJ2-7, with no clear D. The germline CDR1 and CDR2 sequences are SGHTA and FQGNSA. CDR3 length: 12 amino acids. V dropped 0 bases and J dropped 4 bases, with 4 bases sitting between them. The CDR3 DNA follows: TGTGCCAGCAGCTTAGCCGCTTACGAGCAGTACTTC. Residues: CASSLAAYEQYF.

This clonotype occurred once. The rearrangement joins TRBV12-3 or TRBV12-4 to TRBJ1-2; unclear D gene. The CDR3 totals 15 residues. The V end lost 6 bases, the J end lost 0 bases, and 14 bases lay between the germline ends. CDR3 in amino acids: CASSPFTVPNYGYTF. The CDR3 DNA reads TGTGCCAGCAGCCCCTTTACAGTACCTAACTATGGCTACACCTTC.

The table lists this clonotype with many counts. The chain joins TRBV12-3 or TRBV12-4 to TRBJ2-5; 9 bases are shared with TRBD2. V was pared by 4 bases and J by 2 bases, with 5 bases of the junction left unmatched. The CDR3 runs 15 residues. CDR3 residues: CASSSKTSGQETQYF. The CDR3 coding sequence is TGTGCCAGCAGTTCCAAGACTAGCGGACAAGAGACCCAGTACTTC.

This clonotype was detected many times. This rearrangement joins TRBV7-6 to TRBJ2-3, with 11 nucleotides matching TRBD2. Germline V gene sequence: CDR1 SGHVS, CDR2 FNYEAQ. There are 14 residues in the CDR3. V trimming: 5 bases; J trimming: 4 bases; junction bases outside the gene matches: 2. CDR3 loop: CASSKGLAADTQYF. Here the CDR3 DNA reads TGTGCCAGCAGCAAGGGACTAGCGGCAGATACGCAGTATTTT.

This clonotype was seen at least ten times. J is TRBJ1-2 and V is TRBV7-9; TRBD1 agrees at 10 bases. V gave up 5 bases and J gave up 3 bases; unmatched junction bases: 3. In germline, CDR1 is SEHNR, CDR2 FQNEAQ (reference sequence). The CDR3 is made up of 14 amino acids. The CDR3 is CASSLDRGDYGYTF. CDR3 nucleotides: TGTGCCAGCAGCCTGGACAGGGGGGACTATGGCTACACCTTC.

The sample holds many counts of this clonotype. The genes are TRBV7-2 and TRBJ2-7; D might be TRBD2 (6 bases). This CDR3 comprises 16 residues. V lost 5 bases, J lost 2 bases, and 19 bases lay in between. CDR1 and CDR2 from the germline V gene are SGHTA and FQGNSA. The CDR3 region is CASSPPGLLSPYEQYF. For the CDR3, the DNA is TGTGCCAGCAGCCCCCCGGGACTTCTCTCACCCTACGAGCAGTACTTC.

The chain employs TRBV2 and TRBJ1-2; 7 bases fit TRBD1. The germline V gene encodes CDR1 SNHLY and CDR2 FYNNEI. The CDR3 contains 15 residues. V dropped 7 bases and J dropped 0; count of bases not matched to a gene: 8. CDR3 coding DNA: TGTGCCAGCATTCTAACCGGGACAGCTAACTATGGCTACACCTTC. Translating gives CASILTGTANYGYTF.

A note on this clonotype: It may be a read error: a sequence one base away is much more abundant. The rearrangement joins TRBV7-2 to TRBJ2-3; D may correspond to TRBD1 or TRBD2 (5 bases each). Germline V CDR1 and CDR2: SGHTA, FQGNSA. This CDR3 is built from 13 residues. Trimming removed 7 bases at V and 5 bases at J, with 13 bases between. CDR3 in amino acids: CASNMGPQDTQYF. The CDR3 bases are TGTGCCAGCAACATGGGACCGCAAGATACGCAGTATTTT. The entire variable domain, with the rest obtained from reference TRBV7-2 and TRBJ2-3, is as follows: GAGVSQSPSNKVTEKGKDVELRCDPISGHTALYWYRQSLGQGLEFLIYFQGNSAPDKSGLPSDRFSAERTGGSVSTLTIQRTQQEDSAVYLCASNMGPQDTQYFGPGTRLTVL.

In this sample, this clonotype turned up many times. V and J are TRBV28 and TRBJ2-5; TRBD2 aligns across 7 bases. Per germline, CDR1 MDHEN and CDR2 SYDVKM. The CDR3 is 13 residues long. The ends lost 7 bases at V and 7 bases at J; junction bases unmatched: 9. The CDR3 bases are TGTGCCAGCAACAAGGCCGGCGGGGGGACCCAGTACTTC. It is translated as CASNKAGGGTQYF.

This chain links TRBV5-5 with TRBJ2-1; D is possibly TRBD1 or TRBD2 (5 bases each). Trimming stripped 0 bases from V and 7 bases from J, with 17 bases between. The CDR3 covers 16 residues. The germline V gene has CDR1 SGHKS and CDR2 YYEKEE (reference sequence). The CDR3 coding sequence is TGTGCCAGCAGCTTGGCCGTGGGGTTAGGGGAGAATGAGCAGTTCTTC. Protein sequence: CASSLAVGLGENEQFF.

The rearrangement joins TRBV6-2 or TRBV6-3 to TRBJ1-5; D perhaps matches TRBD1 (6 bases). The CDR3 sequence is 14 residues long. With 7 bases removed from V and 4 bases from J, the gap between germline ends came to 14 bases. Germline V gene data show CDR1 as MNHEY and CDR2 as SVGEGT. CDR3 sequence reads: CASTDGTWNQPQHF. Written as DNA, the CDR3 is TGTGCCAGCACAGATGGGACATGGAATCAGCCCCAGCATTTT.

In this sample, this clonotype turned up many times. J is TRBJ1-5 and V is TRBV15, with a weak D call TRBD1 (6 bases). The germline V gene has CDR1 LNHNV and CDR2 YYDKDF (reference sequence). V lost 0 bases and J 4 bases, leaving 19 bases between the germline ends. This CDR3 is built from 18 residues. The CDR3 coding sequence is TGTGCCACCAGCAGAGATCTGTTGAGCGGGGGGCGTAATCAGCCCCAGCATTTT. Its translation: CATSRDLLSGGRNQPQHF.

As regards this clonotype: A read error may produce the germline difference seen at one junction end. The chain links TRBV6-1 to TRBJ2-1, with TRBD2 identical over 7 bases. This CDR3 is built from 12 residues. Germline V gene lookup returns CDR1 MNHNS and CDR2 SASEGT. The CDR3 region is CASREAGNEQFF. CDR3 DNA: TGTGCCAGCAGAGAAGCGGGGAATGAGCAGTTCTTC.

V and J are TRBV20-1 and TRBJ2-1; D may correspond to TRBD1 or TRBD2 (5 bases each). Trimming cost V 0 bases and J 2 bases, with 11 bases left between them. Germline V lookup: CDR1 DFQATT, CDR2 SNEGSKA (reference sequence). The CDR3 sequence is 15 residues long. The CDR3 DNA follows: TGCAGTGCTAGAGATCGGGACGGGGCCTACAATGAGCAGTTCTTC. Its translation: CSARDRDGAYNEQFF.

This clonotype was recorded at least ten times. The chain joins TRBV7-2 to TRBJ1-1; maybe TRBD1 (5 bases). V dropped 6 bases and J dropped 1 base, with 12 bases sitting between them. Germline CDR1 reads SGHTA; CDR2 reads FQGNSA. This CDR3 has 14 amino acids. The CDR3 nucleotides read TGTGCCAGCAGTTCCTACGGGGGGAACACTGAAGCTTTCTTT. It codes for CASSSYGGNTEAFF.

This clonotype came up many times. The rearrangement uses TRBV7-2 and TRBJ1-2; D not certain. The V end lost 5 bases, the J end lost 5 bases, and 15 bases lay between the germline ends. Germline V gene sequence: CDR1 SGHTA, CDR2 FQGNSA. The CDR3 extends over 14 amino acids. The CDR3 protein is CASSPAAFTYGYTF. CDR3 coding DNA: TGTGCCAGCAGCCCAGCGGCCTTCACTTATGGCTACACCTTC.

This clonotype was observed at least ten times. The chain combines TRBV7-2 with TRBJ2-7; 8 nucleotides align to TRBD1. With 5 bases clipped from V and 3 bases from J, the junction kept 9 bases outside the gene matches. This CDR3 is 15 amino acids long. Per the germline V gene, CDR1 is SGHTA and CDR2 is FQGNSA. The CDR3 region has the DNA TGTGCCAGCAGCCCGCGGACAGGGACTGGCTACGAGCAGTACTTC. It is translated as CASSPRTGTGYEQYF.

In its sample, this clonotype was seen many times. This chain uses TRBV7-2 with TRBJ1-6; 8 bases are a match to TRBD1. V lost 5 bases and J lost 8; bases outside the gene matches: 17. This CDR3 contains 18 residues. Looked up from germline, CDR1 is SGHTA and CDR2 is FQGNSA. CDR3 nucleotides: TGTGCCAGCAGCCTAGACAGGGGTGTCCCCAGAGTGGATTCACCCCTCCACTTT. This sequence encodes CASSLDRGVPRVDSPLHF.

This chain links TRBV7-3 with TRBJ2-1, with D tentatively TRBD1 (6 bases). Germline V gives CDR1 SGHTA, CDR2 FQGTGA. The CDR3 is made up of 16 amino acids. Trimming shortened V by 5 bases and J by 0 bases, and 14 bases separated the two germline ends. In DNA form, the CDR3 reads TGTGCCAGCAGCCCGGGACAAGGACCCTCCTACAATGAGCAGTTCTTC. This encodes CASSPGQGPSYNEQFF.

This clonotype was detected many times. V usage is TRBV7-8 and J usage is TRBJ2-7; D is perhaps TRBD1 (7 bases). This CDR3 is built from 11 residues. The V and J ends lost 7 bases and 6 bases respectively, with 10 bases between them. Germline CDR1 SGHVS, CDR2 FQNEAQ. This CDR3 is CASTQGGEQYF. CDR3 nucleotides: TGTGCCAGCACCCAGGGGGGCGAGCAGTACTTC.

This clonotype has ten or more counts. CDR3 sequence reads: CASSPTGLGYTF. The CDR3 DNA is TGTGCCAGCAGCCCCACAGGGCTGGGCTACACCTTC. The chain couples TRBV7-2 to TRBJ1-2, with D perhaps matching TRBD1 (6 bases). Trimming left V 5 bases short and J 8 bases short, with 12 bases between. Germline V CDR1 and CDR2: SGHTA, FQGNSA. The CDR3 sequence is 12 residues long.

This clonotype was seen repeatedly, ten times or more. The V call is TRBV7-8, the J call TRBJ1-5; weak D call: TRBD1 (6 bases). The CDR3 runs 14 residues. The V gene lost 5 bases and the J gene lost 5 bases, with 13 bases spanning the gap. CDR1 and CDR2 (germline): SGHVS, FQNEAQ. The CDR3 DNA sequence: TGTGCCAGCAGCCTGGGGGCGGGGGATCAGCCCCAGCATTTT. It encodes CASSLGAGDQPQHF.

J is TRBJ2-1 and V is TRBV7-9; TRBD2 aligns across 9 bases. The CDR3 spans 17 residues. Looked up from germline, CDR1 is SEHNR and CDR2 is FQNEAQ (reference sequence). J gave up 5 bases and V 2 bases, and 10 bases lay outside the gene matches. In DNA, the CDR3 is TGTGCCAGCAGCTTACCGATCCTCCTAGCGGGGAACAATGAGCAGTTCTTC. Amino acid sequence: CASSLPILLAGNNEQFF.

This clonotype was seen repeatedly, ten times or more. This chain joins TRBV19 and TRBJ2-3; the D is unclear. This CDR3 contains 16 residues. Trimming took off 3 bases at V and 2 bases at J, with 15 bases between the two ends. From germline, CDR1 is LNHDA and CDR2 SQIVND (reference sequence). The CDR3 DNA follows: TGTGCCAGTAGTATTATGGGTCAGATAGCCACAGATACGCAGTATTTT. Its translation is CASSIMGQIATDTQYF. Combining the CDR3 with reference TRBV19 and TRBJ2-3 gives the whole variable domain DGGITQSPKYLFRKEGQNVTLSCEQNLNHDAMYWYRQDPGQGLRLIYYSQIVNDFQKGDIAEGYSVSREKKESFPLTVTSAQKNPTAFYLCASSIMGQIATDTQYFGPGTRLTVL.

This clonotype was counted ten times or more. The V gene is TRBV7-2, the J gene TRBJ2-1; D unclear. This CDR3 has 13 amino acids. The V and J ends lost 1 base and 8 bases respectively, with 9 bases between them. Germline V gene lookup returns CDR1 SGHTA and CDR2 FQGNSA. The CDR3 protein is CASSLVQLHEQFF. The CDR3 region has the DNA TGTGCCAGCAGCTTAGTGCAACTCCATGAGCAGTTCTTC. Supplemented by reference TRBV7-2 and TRBJ2-1, the full variable domain reads GAGVSQSPSNKVTEKGKDVELRCDPISGHTALYWYRQSLGQGLEFLIYFQGNSAPDKSGLPSDRFSAERTGGSVSTLTIQRTQQEDSAVYLCASSLVQLHEQFFGPGTRLTVL.

This clonotype was observed many times. CDR3 in DNA: TGTGCCAGCAGCTTAGGACAGTCCCCGAACACTGAAGCTTTCTTT. This translates into CASSLGQSPNTEAFF. The chain carries TRBV7-8 and TRBJ1-1, with a weak D call TRBD1 (5 bases). The CDR3 has 15 amino acids. Per germline, CDR1 SGHVS and CDR2 FQNEAQ. Trimming left V 1 base short and J 1 base short, with 10 bases between. The full variable domain, in which reference TRBV7-8 and TRBJ1-1 provide the parts outside the CDR3, is GAGVSQSPRYKVAKRGQDVALRCDPISGHVSLFWYQQALGQGPEFLTYFQNEAQLDKSGLPSDRFFAERPEGSVSTLKIQRTQQEDSAVYLCASSLGQSPNTEAFFGQGTRLTVV.

As regards this clonotype: Given a much more abundant clone one base away, this may be a read error. V gene TRBV7-2 combines with J gene TRBJ2-7; TRBD2 aligns across 9 bases. Trimming cost V 3 bases and J 5 bases; bases outside gene matches: 2. The CDR3 has 13 amino acids. Germline V gene sequence: CDR1 SGHTA, CDR2 FQGNSA. CDR3: CASSFSGSHEQYF. In nucleotides, the CDR3 is TGTGCCAGCAGCTTTAGCGGGAGTCACGAGCAGTACTTC.